The 13 T cell receptor beta chains below come from one sample, sequenced in a study of blood T cell repertoires in COVID-19. This table comes from immunoSEQ multiplex PCR, and its TCRdb copy is limited to in-frame clones, with some not included. The sample shows a few hundred thousand clones, 80% to 90% of them seen only once. Sample: PBMCs or T cells enriched from blood (not recorded which). The receptors shown here come from a woman between 18 and 29 years old in a cohort exposed to, infected with or recovered from COVID-19 (not recorded which).

V gene TRBV11-3 combines with J gene TRBJ1-3, with 9 bases identical to TRBD1. V lost 5 bases to trimming and J lost 2 bases; unmatched junction nucleotides: 7. The germline V gene has CDR1 SGHNT and CDR2 YENEEA. The CDR3 runs to 16 residues. In nucleotides, the CDR3 is TGTGCCAGCAGCAAAAAACAGGGGGCTGCTGGAAACACCATATATTTT. This sequence encodes CASSKKQGAAGNTIYF.

V is TRBV13 and J is TRBJ2-7; 9 nucleotides match TRBD2. CDR1 and CDR2 from the germline V gene are PRHDT and FYEKMQ (reference sequence). The CDR3 is made up of 14 amino acids. Trimming removed 7 bases from V and 2 bases from J; junction bases left unmatched: 6. CDR3 coding DNA: TGTGCCAGCATGATAGCGGGAGCAACCTACGAGCAGTACTTC. This sequence encodes CASMIAGATYEQYF. Supplemented by reference TRBV13 and TRBJ2-7, the full variable domain reads AAGVIQSPRHLIKEKRETATLKCYPIPRHDTVYWYQQGPGQDPQFLISFYEKMQSDKGSIPDRFSAQQFSDYHSELNMSSLELGDSALYFCASMIAGATYEQYFGPGTRLTVT.

The chain recombines TRBV5-5 with TRBJ1-1; no clear D gene. Germline V CDR1 and CDR2: SGHKS, YYEKEE (reference sequence). The CDR3 is 14 residues long. Trimming took 2 bases from V and 1 from J, leaving 9 bases between them. CDR3 in DNA: TGTGCCAGCAGCTTATCTGCGGAGAACACTGAAGCTTTCTTT. It codes for CASSLSAENTEAFF.

This rearrangement joins TRBV18 to TRBJ2-3, with 7 nucleotides matching TRBD2. Per germline, CDR1 KGHSH and CDR2 LQKENI. The CDR3 is 15 amino acids. Germline trimming cut 2 bases from V and 3 bases from J; bases unmatched to any gene: 5. CDR3 region: CASSPAGERTDTQYF. DNA for the CDR3: TGTGCCAGCTCACCAGCGGGGGAGAGGACAGATACGCAGTATTTT.

V is TRBV19 and J is TRBJ2-2; TRBD2 matches 7 bases. Germline V CDR1 and CDR2: LNHDA, SQIVND (reference sequence). V dropped 3 bases and J dropped 5; count of bases not matched to a gene: 9. This CDR3 is built from 16 residues. This CDR3 reads CASSIAAGAGTGELFF. CDR3 in DNA: TGTGCCAGTAGTATTGCTGCGGGAGCGGGAACCGGGGAGCTGTTTTTT.

V is TRBV27 and J is TRBJ1-5, with a tentative D call TRBD1 (5 bases). CDR1 MNHEY and CDR2 SMNVEV come from the germline V gene (reference sequence). Trimming left V 0 bases short and J 7 bases short, with 16 bases between. This CDR3 has 16 amino acids. The chain's CDR3 is CASSLSGEARGQPQHF. The CDR3 DNA reads as TGTGCCAGCAGTTTATCGGGGGAGGCGAGGGGACAGCCCCAGCATTTT.

The rearrangement links TRBV28 to TRBJ2-7, with 9 positions matching TRBD1. Germline-derived CDR1 and CDR2 are MDHEN and SYDVKM. V lost 6 bases, J lost 2 bases, and 5 bases stayed unmatched. The CDR3 length is 14 residues. For the CDR3, the DNA is TGTGCCAGCAGAACAGGGGGCCCCCCCTACGAGCAGTACTTC. Amino acids: CASRTGGPPYEQYF.

V gene TRBV29-1 combines with J gene TRBJ1-5; 9 nucleotides agree with TRBD1. The J segment lost 3 bases and the V segment lost 4 bases, leaving 7 bases of the junction unmatched. The CDR3 totals 15 residues. CDR1 is SQVTM, CDR2 ANQGSEA, per germline. The chain's CDR3 is CSVVDRGDANQPQHF. CDR3 sequence (DNA): TGCAGCGTTGTCGACAGGGGGGACGCCAATCAGCCCCAGCATTTT.

In this sample, this clone turned up once. The rearrangement uses TRBV29-1 and TRBJ1-1; TRBD1 might be the D (5 bases). Germline-derived CDR1 and CDR2 are SQVTM and ANQGSEA. The CDR3 totals 13 residues. Trimming pared 4 bases from V and 2 bases from J, leaving 11 bases between. CDR3 sequence: CSVVGQGNTEAFF. CDR3 bases: TGCAGCGTTGTGGGTCAGGGAAACACTGAAGCTTTCTTT.

This sequence joins TRBV19 and TRBJ1-2; D might be TRBD1 (6 bases). There are 14 residues in the CDR3. Germline CDR1 and CDR2: LNHDA and SQIVND (reference sequence). V gave up 4 bases and J gave up 8 bases, with 17 bases separating them. In DNA form, the CDR3 reads TGTGCCAGTAGTAGGGGACAAACCTCGGACGGCTACACCTTC. It encodes CASSRGQTSDGYTF. The full variable domain, with the rest looked up from reference TRBV19 and TRBJ1-2, is DGGITQSPKYLFRKEGQNVTLSCEQNLNHDAMYWYRQDPGQGLRLIYYSQIVNDFQKGDIAEGYSVSREKKESFPLTVTSAQKNPTAFYLCASSRGQTSDGYTFGSGTRLTVV.

V usage is TRBV6-4 and J usage is TRBJ2-3; 8 bases are shared with TRBD2. The CDR3 is made up of 15 amino acids. Trimming removed 6 bases from V and 2 bases from J; junction bases left unmatched: 7. CDR1 MRHNA and CDR2 SNTAGT come from the germline V gene. The CDR3 sequence is CASSATSDHTDTQYF. The CDR3 DNA follows: TGTGCCAGCAGCGCGACTAGCGACCACACAGATACGCAGTATTTT.

V usage is TRBV19 and J usage is TRBJ2-2, with D tentatively TRBD2 (6 bases). V was pared by 4 bases and J by 1 base, with 13 bases between. Germline V gene data show CDR1 as LNHDA and CDR2 as SQIVND (reference sequence). The CDR3 is 16 amino acids. Written as DNA, the CDR3 is TGTGCCAGTAGTACCCTCCAAGCGGGGAACACCGGGGAGCTGTTTTTT. Translating it yields CASSTLQAGNTGELFF.

The chain uses TRBV6-1 and TRBJ1-2, with 7 positions matching TRBD1. The CDR3 sequence is 13 residues long. Germline lookup yields CDR1 MNHNS and CDR2 SASEGT. V gave up 6 bases and J gave up 7 bases; unmatched junction bases: 8. The CDR3 DNA sequence: TGTGCCAGCAGACAAACAGGGGACGGTGGCTACACCTTC. As protein: CASRQTGDGGYTF.